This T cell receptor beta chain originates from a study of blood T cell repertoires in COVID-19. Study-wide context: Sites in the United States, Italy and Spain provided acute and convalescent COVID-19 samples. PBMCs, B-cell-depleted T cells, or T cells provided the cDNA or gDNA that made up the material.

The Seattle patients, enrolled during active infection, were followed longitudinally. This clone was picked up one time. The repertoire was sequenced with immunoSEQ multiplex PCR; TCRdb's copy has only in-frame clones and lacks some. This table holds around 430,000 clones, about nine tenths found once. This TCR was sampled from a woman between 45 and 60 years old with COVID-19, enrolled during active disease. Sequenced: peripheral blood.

In DNA, the CDR3 is TGCGCCAGCAGTCAGGGGACAGGGGGCCACGGCTACACCTTC. It codes for CASSQGTGGHGYTF. The chain recombines TRBV5-1 with TRBJ1-2, with 12 bases matching TRBD1. The CDR3 consists of 14 residues. After removal of 5 bases from V and 8 bases from J, the junction contained 7 bases not matched to a gene. Germline V lookup: CDR1 SGHRS, CDR2 YFSETQ.